This TCR beta chain came from a study of T cells after yellow fever vaccination. Background on the study: When fractions had low cell numbers, they were prepared with SMART-Seq v4 Ultra Low Input.

CDR3 length: 11 residues. Looked up from germline, CDR1 is SGDLS and CDR2 is YYNGEE. V was shortened by 0 bases and J by 6 bases, with 2 bases between the two germline ends. Study-wide points: Contaminating bulk clonotypes could be abundant in FACS-sorted repertoires. Most primary-vaccination clones reappeared after the booster (96% CD4, 88% CD8).

This clonotype was observed many times. Its antigen remains unknown. Via MiXCR, TCRdb re-called the 5' RACE reads, giving one row per CDR3 protein. The sample lists fewer than 500,000 distinct CDR3 sequences, roughly a sixth occurring once. The TCR originated in a man younger than 30 who received the YFV17D yellow fever vaccine. The chain couples TRBV9 to TRBJ2-3; D is uncertain. The source material was PBMCs, sampled before the yellow fever booster vaccination. Here the CDR3 reads CASSVGDTQYF. The CDR3 DNA follows: TGTGCCAGCAGCGTAGGCGATACGCAGTATTTT.